Below, 25 T cell receptor beta chains from the same sample are listed, as sequenced in a study of blood T cell repertoires in COVID-19. Libraries were prepared by immunoSEQ multiplex PCR; TCRdb keeps only in-frame clonotypes and omits some of them. The sample contains approximately 85,000 clones, roughly 89% of which appear only once. The specimen was peripheral blood. The receptor set was obtained from a man aged 50 or older with acute or convalescent COVID-19.

This rearrangement joins TRBV5-1 to TRBJ1-1; tentative D call: TRBD1 (6 bases). This CDR3 has 14 residues. V was pared by 0 bases and J by 4 bases, with 10 bases between. CDR1 SGHRS and CDR2 YFSETQ come from the germline V gene. The CDR3: CASSLAGVSTEAFF. DNA of the CDR3: TGCGCCAGCAGCTTGGCAGGGGTTTCCACTGAAGCTTTCTTT. The full variable domain, its missing parts supplied by reference TRBV5-1 and TRBJ1-1, is KAGVTQTPRYLIKTRGQQVTLSCSPISGHRSVSWYQQTPGQGLQFLFEYFSETQRNKGNFPGRFSGRQFSNSRSEMNVSTLELGDSALYLCASSLAGVSTEAFFGQGTRLTVV.

The chain employs TRBV4-1 and TRBJ2-5; no reliable D call. The CDR3 sequence is 15 residues long. Germline V CDR1 and CDR2: MGHRA, YSYEKL. V was cut by 0 bases and J by 0 bases, with 8 bases left in between. This CDR3 reads CASSQDRDYQETQYF. The DNA of the CDR3 is TGCGCCAGCAGCCAAGATCGAGACTACCAAGAGACCCAGTACTTC.

V is TRBV6-5 and J is TRBJ2-7, with a tentative D call TRBD2 (6 bases). V was clipped by 6 bases and J by 0 bases, with 15 bases between them. The CDR3 has 15 amino acids. Germline V CDR1 and CDR2: MNHEY, SVGAGI. CDR3 loop: CASREDSGYSYEQYF. The CDR3 DNA follows: TGTGCCAGCAGAGAGGATAGCGGTTACTCCTACGAGCAGTACTTC.

The chain links TRBV30 to TRBJ1-2; 9 bases align to TRBD1. Germline V CDR1 and CDR2: GTSNPN, SVGIG (reference sequence). CDR3 length equals 12 residues. The J segment lost 8 bases and the V segment lost 3 bases, leaving 4 bases of the junction unmatched. CDR3 sequence reads: CAWRDRGGGYTF. The CDR3 DNA follows: TGTGCCTGGAGGGACAGGGGTGGCGGCTACACCTTC.

The chain recombines TRBV15 with TRBJ1-1; D is unresolved. Germline V lookup: CDR1 LNHNV, CDR2 YYDKDF (reference sequence). The CDR3 contains 15 residues. V lost 5 bases and J 4 bases, leaving 17 bases between the germline ends. The DNA of the CDR3 is TGTGCCACCAGCGGTAGAGAGCCGGTTACCACTGAAGCTTTCTTT. It codes for CATSGREPVTTEAFF. The whole variable domain, remainder taken from reference TRBV15 and TRBJ1-1, is DAMVIQNPRYQVTQFGKPVTLSCSQTLNHNVMYWYQQKSSQAPKLLFHYYDKDFNNEADTPDNFQSRRPNTSFCFLDIRSPGLGDTAMYLCATSGREPVTTEAFFGQGTRLTVV.

The J gene is TRBJ2-5, the V gene TRBV5-4; maybe TRBD2 (6 bases). The CDR3 consists of 15 residues. V was clipped by 2 bases and J by 1 base, with 12 bases between them. The germline V gene has CDR1 SGHNT and CDR2 YYREEE (reference sequence). The DNA for the CDR3 is TGTGCCAGCAGCTTCCGCCGGGACTTCCAAGAGACCCAGTACTTC. Amino acid sequence: CASSFRRDFQETQYF.

The chain recombines TRBV6-6 with TRBJ2-7; TRBD1 matches at 10 bases. Germline values: CDR1 MNHNY, CDR2 SVGAGI (reference sequence). Trimming at V came to 6 bases and at J to 4 bases, leaving 6 bases not matched to a gene. The CDR3 is made up of 14 amino acids. The CDR3 DNA is TGTGCCAGCAGACCCGGACAGGGGGGTTACGAGCAGTACGTC. Translated: CASRPGQGGYEQYV.

The CDR3 DNA sequence: TGCGCCAGCAGCCCTGTTGTCTCAACCGGGACAGATAATTCACCCCTCCACTTT. Its protein is CASSPVVSTGTDNSPLHF. This chain uses TRBV4-3 with TRBJ1-6, with 7 bases identical to TRBD1. J lost 5 bases, V lost 4 bases, and 14 bases had no gene match. The CDR3 sequence is 18 residues long. Germline V gives CDR1 LGHNA, CDR2 YSLEER.

The V and J genes are TRBV9 and TRBJ2-7, with unresolved D. Germline CDR1 is SGDLS and CDR2 is YYNGEE. The CDR3 is 14 residues long. V lost 0 bases and J 2 bases, leaving 9 bases between the germline ends. As DNA, the CDR3 is TGTGCCAGCAGCGTAGGAGAGGTTACCTACGAGCAGTACTTC. This translates into CASSVGEVTYEQYF.

The chain recombines TRBV5-1 with TRBJ2-5; TRBD1 aligns across 11 bases. Trimming at V came to 4 bases and at J to 5 bases, leaving 7 bases not matched to a gene. The CDR3 has 15 residues. CDR1 SGHRS and CDR2 YFSETQ come from the germline V gene. CDR3 sequence: CASSEGTGGRETQYF. The CDR3 nucleotides are TGCGCCAGCAGCGAGGGGACAGGGGGAAGGGAGACCCAGTACTTC.

The chain recombines TRBV6-6 with TRBJ1-2; a weak D match, TRBD1 (5 bases). The germline CDR1 and CDR2 sequences are MNHNY and SVGAGI (reference sequence). Trimming cost V 7 bases and J 6 bases, with 9 bases left between them. The CDR3 spans 11 residues. This chain's CDR3 is CASKSGDGYTF. CDR3 sequence (DNA): TGTGCCAGCAAGTCGGGGGATGGCTACACCTTC.

J is TRBJ2-7 and V is TRBV5-4, with TRBD1 matching over 7 bases. The V segment lost 4 bases and the J segment 4 bases; nucleotides outside the gene matches: 8. This CDR3 has 14 residues. Germline values: CDR1 SGHNT, CDR2 YYREEE (reference sequence). CDR3 in amino acids: CASSKRGGAYEQYF. The CDR3 DNA reads TGTGCCAGCAGCAAGCGAGGGGGCGCGTACGAGCAGTACTTC.

In this sample, this clone turned up a few times. The J gene is TRBJ1-2, the V gene TRBV2; 9 positions match TRBD1. The CDR3 has 13 residues. CDR1 and CDR2 (germline): SNHLY, FYNNEI. The junction had 6 bases not matched to a gene; V was cut back by 6 bases and J by 7 bases. This chain's CDR3 is CASSGTGRVGYTF. The DNA of the CDR3 is TGTGCCAGCAGCGGGACAGGGAGGGTTGGCTACACCTTC.

This clone was seen only once. This rearrangement joins TRBV7-9 to TRBJ1-2, with 11 bases identical to TRBD1. CDR3 length: 15 residues. Germline CDR1 and CDR2: SEHNR and FQNEAQ (reference sequence). With 2 bases clipped from V and 9 bases from J, the junction kept 8 bases outside the gene matches. CDR3 region: CASSLSGTGGGSYTF. The CDR3 DNA is TGTGCCAGCAGCTTATCCGGGACAGGGGGAGGAAGCTACACCTTC.

The chain combines TRBV6-6 with TRBJ1-3, with 7 bases identical to TRBD1. The V and J ends lost 5 bases and 0 bases, in that order; junction bases with no gene match: 4. Germline CDR1 is MNHNY and CDR2 is SVGAGI (reference sequence). This CDR3 is 15 amino acids long. For the CDR3, the DNA is TGTGCCAGCAGTCGGGACAGACCCTCTGGAAACACCATATATTTT. Residues: CASSRDRPSGNTIYF.

Only one count was recorded for this clone. The V gene is TRBV10-1, the J gene TRBJ1-4; unclear D gene. CDR1 is WNHNN, CDR2 SYGVQD, per germline (reference sequence). Trimming removed 2 bases from V and 8 bases from J, with 12 bases in between. The CDR3 runs to 14 residues. The CDR3, as DNA: TGCGCCAGCAGTGAGCGGAGTGAGGGCGAAAAACTGTTTTTT. It is translated as CASSERSEGEKLFF.

The chain is built from TRBV15 and TRBJ2-5, with 7 bases identical to TRBD1. The trim removed 2 bases at V and 0 bases at J, leaving 3 bases unmatched. The CDR3 consists of 15 residues. Germline CDR1 LNHNV, CDR2 YYDKDF (reference sequence). The CDR3 reads CATSRWTGHQETQYF. CDR3 bases: TGTGCCACCAGCAGATGGACAGGCCACCAAGAGACCCAGTACTTC.

The CDR3 sequence is CASSRDQGYSYNEQFF. CDR3 coding DNA: TGTGCCAGCAGCCGGGACCAGGGGTACTCCTACAATGAGCAGTTCTTC. The rearrangement joins TRBV7-2 to TRBJ2-1; TRBD1 is a possible D gene (6 bases). V gave up 5 bases and J gave up 0 bases, with 14 bases separating them. Germline CDR1 reads SGHTA; CDR2 reads FQGNSA. The CDR3 has 16 amino acids.

This chain connects TRBV11-2 to TRBJ2-5; TRBD2 aligns across 7 bases. The CDR3 covers 16 residues. The ends lost 1 base at V and 1 base at J; junction bases unmatched: 6. Looked up from germline, CDR1 is SGHAT and CDR2 is FQNNGV. The CDR3 protein is CASSLGTTSLQETQYF. The CDR3 nucleotides are TGTGCCAGCAGCTTAGGGACGACTAGCCTCCAAGAGACCCAGTACTTC.

This clone was recorded a few times. The chain recombines TRBV4-1 with TRBJ2-1; TRBD2 is a possible D gene (6 bases). Trimming removed 1 base from V and 9 bases from J, with 7 bases in between. The CDR3 contains 12 residues. CDR1 MGHRA and CDR2 YSYEKL come from the germline V gene. CDR3 sequence reads: CASSQAGVEQFF. CDR3 bases: TGCGCCAGCAGCCAAGCGGGGGTTGAGCAGTTCTTC.

The chain carries TRBV28 and TRBJ2-1, with 9 positions matching TRBD1. CDR1 is MDHEN, CDR2 SYDVKM, per germline. The CDR3 covers 15 residues. The V and J ends lost 6 bases and 9 bases, in that order; junction bases with no gene match: 12. CDR3 nucleotide sequence: TGTGCCAGCAGCCACCGGGACAGGGACCGGGGTGAGCAGTTCTTC. Its protein is CASSHRDRDRGEQFF.

This chain links TRBV7-2 with TRBJ2-3; unclear D gene. This CDR3 comprises 13 residues. The germline V and J ends were trimmed by 4 bases and 14 bases, with 19 bases remaining between them. Germline-derived CDR1 and CDR2 are SGHTA and FQGNSA. CDR3 nucleotides: TGTGCCAGCAGCTCAACGGAGATTCCAGTGGGGTATTTT. Translating it yields CASSSTEIPVGYF.

This clone showed up just once. The chain carries TRBV7-8 and TRBJ2-7, with TRBD2 matching over 7 bases. This CDR3 comprises 14 residues. V gave up 5 bases and J gave up 0 bases; unmatched junction bases: 4. Germline lookup yields CDR1 SGHVS and CDR2 FQNEAQ. The CDR3 spells CASSVSGNSYEQYF. In nucleotides, the CDR3 is TGTGCCAGCAGCGTCAGCGGGAACTCCTACGAGCAGTACTTC.

The rearrangement links TRBV4-3 to TRBJ2-2, with D possibly being TRBD1 (6 bases). The CDR3 spans 14 residues. V lost 4 bases, J lost 3 bases, and 9 bases lay in between. Germline-derived CDR1 and CDR2 are LGHNA and YSLEER. CDR3 nucleotides: TGCGCCAGCAGCCCTTACAGGGACACCGGGGAGCTGTTTTTT. Translated, it gives CASSPYRDTGELFF.

The chain recombines TRBV10-1 with TRBJ2-5; D call uncertain. CDR1 and CDR2 from the germline V gene are WNHNN and SYGVQD (reference sequence). V was clipped by 2 bases and J by 5 bases, with 12 bases between them. The CDR3 spans 14 residues. CDR3 DNA: TGCGCCAGCAGTGAGCAATGGGCCGCCGAGACCCAGTACTTC. This translates into CASSEQWAAETQYF.